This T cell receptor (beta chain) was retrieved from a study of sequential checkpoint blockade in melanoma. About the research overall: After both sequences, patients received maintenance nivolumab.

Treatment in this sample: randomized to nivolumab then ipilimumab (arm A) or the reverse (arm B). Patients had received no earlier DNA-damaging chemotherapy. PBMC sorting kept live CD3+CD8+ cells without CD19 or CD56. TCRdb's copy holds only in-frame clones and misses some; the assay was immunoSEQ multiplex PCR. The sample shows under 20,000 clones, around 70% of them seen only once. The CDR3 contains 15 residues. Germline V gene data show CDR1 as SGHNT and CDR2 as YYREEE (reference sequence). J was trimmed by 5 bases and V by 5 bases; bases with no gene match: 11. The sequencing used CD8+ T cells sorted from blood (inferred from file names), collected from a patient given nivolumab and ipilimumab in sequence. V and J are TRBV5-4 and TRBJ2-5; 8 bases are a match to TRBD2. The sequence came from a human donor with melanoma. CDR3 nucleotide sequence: TGTGCCAGCAGTCCTGGACTAGCAGGATATGAGACCCAGTACTTC. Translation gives CASSPGLAGYETQYF.